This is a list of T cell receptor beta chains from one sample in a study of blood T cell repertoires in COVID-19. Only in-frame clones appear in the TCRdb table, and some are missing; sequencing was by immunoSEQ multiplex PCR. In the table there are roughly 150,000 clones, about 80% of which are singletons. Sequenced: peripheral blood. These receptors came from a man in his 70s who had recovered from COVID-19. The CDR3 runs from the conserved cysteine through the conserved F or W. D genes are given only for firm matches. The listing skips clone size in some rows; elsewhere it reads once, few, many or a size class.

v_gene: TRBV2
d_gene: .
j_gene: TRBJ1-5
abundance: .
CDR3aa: CASSGEGSSNQPQHF
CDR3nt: TGTGCCAGCAGTGGAGAGGGCTCGAGCAATCAGCCCCAGCATTTT

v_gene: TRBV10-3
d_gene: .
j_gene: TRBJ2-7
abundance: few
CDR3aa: CAISEMAGAGVEQYF
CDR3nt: TGTGCCATCAGTGAGATGGCGGGTGCCGGCGTAGAGCAGTACTTC

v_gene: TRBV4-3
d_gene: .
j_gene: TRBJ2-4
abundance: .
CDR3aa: CASTAGDLAKNIQYF
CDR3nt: TGCGCCAGCACGGCAGGGGATTTGGCCAAAAACATTCAGTACTTC

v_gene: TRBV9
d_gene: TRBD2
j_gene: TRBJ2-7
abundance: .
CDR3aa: CASSVSSGSSYEQYF
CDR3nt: TGTGCCAGCAGCGTATCTAGCGGGAGCTCCTACGAGCAGTACTTC

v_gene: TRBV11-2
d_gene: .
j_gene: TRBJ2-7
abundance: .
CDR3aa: CASSLGGQSYEQYF
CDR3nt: TGTGCCAGCAGCTTGGGCGGACAGAGCTACGAGCAGTACTTC

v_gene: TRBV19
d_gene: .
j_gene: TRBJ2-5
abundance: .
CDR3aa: CASNSRVNQETQYF
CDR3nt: TGTGCCAGTAATTCCAGGGTGAACCAAGAGACCCAGTACTTC

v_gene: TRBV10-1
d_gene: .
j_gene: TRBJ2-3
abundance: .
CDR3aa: CASSVPGLCLGRDTQYF
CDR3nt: TGCGCCAGCAGTGTTCCGGGACTTTGTTTAGGGCGAGATACGCAGTATTTT

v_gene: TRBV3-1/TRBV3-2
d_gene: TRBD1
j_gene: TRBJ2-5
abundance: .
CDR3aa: CASSQGQGRVVTQYF
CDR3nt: TGTGCCAGCAGCCAAGGACAGGGCCGGGTTGTGACCCAGTACTTC

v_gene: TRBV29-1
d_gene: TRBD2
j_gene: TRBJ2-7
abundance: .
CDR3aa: CSVSGTYEQYF
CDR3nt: TGCAGCGTTAGCGGGACCTACGAGCAGTACTTC

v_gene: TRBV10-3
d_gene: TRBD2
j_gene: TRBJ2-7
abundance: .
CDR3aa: CAISPGTSGGMDEQYF
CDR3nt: TGTGCCATCAGCCCCGGGACTAGCGGGGGGATGGACGAGCAGTACTTC

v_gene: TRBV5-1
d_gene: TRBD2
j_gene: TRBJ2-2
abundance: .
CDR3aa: CASSPGVIAGGVGELFF
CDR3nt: TGCGCCAGCAGCCCCGGGGTGATAGCGGGAGGTGTCGGGGAGCTGTTTTTT

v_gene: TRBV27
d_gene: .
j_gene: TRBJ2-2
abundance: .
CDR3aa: CASSPTGNTGELFF
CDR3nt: TGTGCCAGCAGTCCAACAGGGAACACCGGGGAGCTGTTTTTT

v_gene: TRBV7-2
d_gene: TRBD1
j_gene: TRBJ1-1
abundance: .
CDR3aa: CASSPWTGNTEAFF
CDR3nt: TGTGCCAGCAGCCCTTGGACAGGGAACACTGAAGCTTTCTTT

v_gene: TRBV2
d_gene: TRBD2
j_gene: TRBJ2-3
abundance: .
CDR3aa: CASSEGAGGTDTQYF
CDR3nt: TGTGCCAGCAGTGAAGGAGCGGGGGGCACAGATACGCAGTATTTT

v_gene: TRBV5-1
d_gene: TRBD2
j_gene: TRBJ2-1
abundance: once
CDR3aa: CASSIDPSGHTYNEQFF
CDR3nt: TGCGCCAGCAGCATCGACCCTAGCGGCCATACCTACAATGAGCAGTTCTTC

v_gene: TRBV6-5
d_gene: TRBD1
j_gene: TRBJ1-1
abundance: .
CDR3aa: CASSYARAGGAFF
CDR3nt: TGTGCCAGCAGTTACGCACGGGCAGGGGGAGCTTTCTTT

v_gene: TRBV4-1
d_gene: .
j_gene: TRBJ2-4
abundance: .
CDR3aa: CAGDCSLAKNIQYF
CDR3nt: TGCGCCGGAGATTGCAGCCTAGCCAAAAACATTCAGTACTTC

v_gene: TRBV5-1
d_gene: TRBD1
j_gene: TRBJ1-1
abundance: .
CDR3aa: CASSPGGTGGHAEAFF
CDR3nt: TGCGCCAGCAGCCCTGGAGGGACAGGGGGCCACGCTGAAGCTTTCTTT

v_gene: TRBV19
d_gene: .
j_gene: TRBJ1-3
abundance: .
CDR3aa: CASRIPGSGNTIYF
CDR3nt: TGTGCCAGTAGAATCCCAGGCTCTGGAAACACCATATATTTT

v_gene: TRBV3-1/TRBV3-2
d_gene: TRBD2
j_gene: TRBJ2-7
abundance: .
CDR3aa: CASSHPGGATYEQYF
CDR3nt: TGTGCCAGCAGCCACCCCGGGGGGGCGACCTACGAGCAGTACTTC